A single sample is the source of the 2 T cell receptor beta chains below, sequenced in a study of T-cell reconstitution after alpha-beta-depleted transplantation in children. Preparing the TCRbeta library involved the use of unique molecular identifiers. TCRdb re-called the PCR reads with MiXCR, one entry per CDR3 protein. The sample includes about 270,000 distinct CDR3 sequences, roughly 9.5% seen only once; the top ten take over 9.5%. The sequences come from PBMCs from the stem cell graft donor, collected from the stem cell graft. All receptors derive from a human donor who donated a stem cell graft to a child with SCID.

The rearrangement joins TRBV10-3 to TRBJ1-1, with unresolved D. Trimming stripped 0 bases from V and 0 bases from J, with 8 bases between. This CDR3 region has 15 residues. CDR1 is ENHRY, CDR2 SYGVKD, per germline. The chain's CDR3 is CAISESGGLNTEAFF. The CDR3 region has the DNA TGTGCCATCAGTGAGTCAGGCGGCTTGAACACTGAAGCTTTCTTT.

This clonotype was detected many times. The chain carries TRBV14 and TRBJ2-5, with 11 positions matching TRBD2. The J segment lost 6 bases and the V segment lost 0 bases, leaving 3 bases of the junction unmatched. The length of the CDR3 is 15 residues. Germline lookup yields CDR1 SGHDN and CDR2 FVKESK. CDR3 residues: CASSQDRLAGQTQYF. CDR3 nucleotides: TGTGCCAGCAGCCAAGACCGACTAGCGGGGCAGACCCAGTACTTC.